The 2 T cell receptor beta chains presented below share a single source sample, sequenced in a study of shared clonotypes between healthy human individuals. Only in-frame clones appear in the TCRdb table, and some are missing; sequencing was by immunoSEQ multiplex PCR. Seen here are more than 2,000,000 clones, more than 80% observed once, and the top ten hold roughly 0.14%. Sequencing input: naive CD4+ T cells sorted from blood. The subset is: CD45RA+ positively selected. The receptor source for this set is a young man in good health.

The chain couples TRBV5-6 to TRBJ1-4; 7 bases agree with TRBD1. Germline loops: CDR1 SGHDT, CDR2 YYEEEE. The CDR3 spans 13 residues. With V trimmed by 6 bases and J by 2 bases, 1 base remained unmatched. The CDR3 nucleotides read TGTGCCAGCAACAGGGGTACTAATGAAAAACTGTTTTTT. Amino acid sequence: CASNRGTNEKLFF.

This clone appeared a single time. V and J are TRBV28 and TRBJ2-4; unclear D gene. The CDR3 has 15 residues. Deletions cut 4 bases from V and 0 bases from J, with 10 bases between. Per germline, CDR1 MDHEN and CDR2 SYDVKM. The CDR3 sequence: CASSSNSVAKNIQYF. CDR3 bases: TGTGCCAGCAGTTCGAATTCAGTAGCCAAAAACATTCAGTACTTC.